One sample yielded the 10 T cell receptor beta chains listed below, sequenced in a study of blood T cell repertoires in COVID-19. Produced via immunoSEQ multiplex PCR; TCRdb's table is partial and in-frame only. In the table there are 190,000 or so clones, around 87% of which are singletons. The sequencing sample was made of peripheral blood. All receptors come from a middle-aged man with active or convalescent COVID-19.

This chain uses TRBV11-3 with TRBJ1-2, with 9 bases lining up with TRBD1. The V gene's germline CDR1 is SGHNT and CDR2 YENEEA. The CDR3 is made up of 13 amino acids. With V trimmed by 5 bases and J by 13 bases, 11 bases remained unmatched. The DNA of the CDR3 is TGTGCCAGCAGCCCCCGGGGGGACAGGGCCCTCACCTTC. Encoded protein: CASSPRGDRALTF.

This chain links TRBV6-5 with TRBJ2-5; 9 nucleotides line up with TRBD1. Germline V gene lookup returns CDR1 MNHEY and CDR2 SVGAGI. This CDR3 has 14 residues. V lost 4 bases and J lost 5; bases outside the gene matches: 5. CDR3 residues: CASSWTGVGETQYF. The DNA of the CDR3 is TGTGCCAGCAGTTGGACAGGGGTTGGGGAGACCCAGTACTTC.

The rearrangement uses TRBV11-2 and TRBJ2-2; 11 bases are a match to TRBD2. Germline V gene data show CDR1 as SGHAT and CDR2 as FQNNGV. This CDR3 spans 18 amino acids. With 6 bases clipped from V and 4 bases from J, the junction kept 13 bases outside the gene matches. The CDR3: CASRRPGLAVKGTGELFF. The CDR3 DNA is TGTGCCAGCAGACGGCCGGGACTAGCGGTTAAGGGCACCGGGGAGCTGTTTTTT.

The V and J genes are TRBV6-5 and TRBJ1-5; D may be TRBD1 (5 bases). The CDR3 loop spans 13 amino acids. Germline assignment: CDR1 MNHEY and CDR2 SVGAGI. Trimming shortened V by 8 bases and J by 3 bases, and 11 bases separated the two germline ends. The CDR3: CASHQGFNQPQHF. The CDR3 DNA reads as TGTGCCAGCCACCAGGGATTCAATCAGCCCCAGCATTTT.

The chain combines TRBV18 with TRBJ2-1; the D is unclear. CDR1 is KGHSH, CDR2 LQKENI, per germline. The CDR3 sequence is 13 residues long. Trimming stripped 3 bases from V and 4 bases from J, with 7 bases between. This CDR3 reads CASSPERYNEQFF. DNA for the CDR3: TGTGCCAGCTCACCGGAGAGGTACAATGAGCAGTTCTTC.

The chain is built from TRBV10-3 and TRBJ1-2; no definite D call. The CDR3 spans 13 residues. V gave up 1 base and J gave up 8 bases, with 11 bases separating them. Germline V gene lookup returns CDR1 ENHRY and CDR2 SYGVKD. CDR3 sequence: CAISEFRESGYTF. The CDR3 DNA reads as TGTGCCATCAGTGAGTTTAGGGAGTCGGGCTACACCTTC.

The rearrangement joins TRBV5-1 to TRBJ2-2; tentative D call: TRBD2 (6 bases). Germline V gives CDR1 SGHRS, CDR2 YFSETQ. The CDR3 has 14 amino acids. Trimming cost V 3 bases and J 2 bases, with 8 bases left between them. CDR3 region: CASSSGLNTGELFF. The CDR3 nucleotides are TGCGCCAGCAGCTCGGGACTTAACACCGGGGAGCTGTTTTTT.

The chain uses TRBV7-9 and TRBJ1-2, with D unresolved. The CDR3 covers 12 residues. Per the germline V gene, CDR1 is SEHNR and CDR2 is FQNEAQ (reference sequence). The V end was cut by 7 bases, the J end by 6 bases, with 12 bases between. The CDR3 nucleotides read TGTGCCAGCACACCCGTAAGCCATGGCTACACCTTC. Translating it yields CASTPVSHGYTF.

In this sample, this clone turned up once. The rearrangement links TRBV2 to TRBJ2-1, with 12 bases fitting TRBD2. There are 14 residues in the CDR3. Unmatched junction bases numbered 2, after V lost 6 bases and J lost 5 bases. Germline assignment: CDR1 SNHLY and CDR2 FYNNEI. The CDR3 region has the DNA TGTGCCAGCAGCGGACTAGCGGGGAACAATGAGCAGTTCTTC. It yields the protein CASSGLAGNNEQFF.

The chain has TRBV5-4 and TRBJ2-3; 9 bases align to TRBD2. The CDR3 totals 16 residues. CDR1 is SGHNT, CDR2 YYREEE, per germline (reference sequence). Trimming took 0 bases from V and 7 from J; bases not matched to a gene: 9. CDR3 sequence reads: CASSLAGAGGPYTQYF. CDR3 nucleotide sequence: TGTGCCAGCAGCTTGGCGGGGGCGGGGGGGCCTTATACGCAGTATTTT.